The 9 T cell receptor beta chains presented below share a single source sample, sequenced in a study of T cell repertoires in cytomegalovirus infection. From the reads, TCRdb called clonotypes with MiXCR, one entry per CDR3 protein. In the table there are about 920,000 distinct CDR3 sequences, roughly 31% of which are singletons. These receptors have no identified antigens. Material: cultured CD8+ T cells from PBMCs, obtained from culture after CMV antigen stimulation. These receptors came from a human donor in good health (CMV status not recorded). Some clones in this sample may be carry-over from other donors' samples.

The rearrangement uses TRBV20-1 and TRBJ2-1; D is ambiguous. Germline assignment: CDR1 DFQATT and CDR2 SNEGSKA (reference sequence). This CDR3 spans 14 amino acids. With 0 bases removed from V and 7 bases from J, the gap between germline ends came to 13 bases. The CDR3 DNA follows: TGCAGTGCTAGAGATAGGGCCGTGCATAATGAGCAGTTCTTC. Encoded protein: CSARDRAVHNEQFF.

This clonotype showed up just a few times. V usage is TRBV27 and J usage is TRBJ2-1, with D possibly TRBD2 on 5 matching bases. Germline V gene data show CDR1 as MNHEY and CDR2 as SMNVEV (reference sequence). Between the trimmed V and J ends, which lost 7 bases and 0 bases, there was a span of 13 bases. CDR3 length: 15 residues. The CDR3 DNA is TGTGCCAGCAAAGAAGACTACAGCTCCTACAATGAGCAGTTCTTC. Protein sequence: CASKEDYSSYNEQFF.

This clonotype was recorded a few times. This sequence joins TRBV12-3 or TRBV12-4 and TRBJ2-3; D unresolved. This CDR3 has 14 amino acids. V was cut by 6 bases and J by 0 bases, with 10 bases left in between. The CDR3 region has the DNA TGTGCCAGCAGCCTCCTTAGTAGCACAGATACGCAGTATTTT. Translation: CASSLLSSTDTQYF.

This clonotype was counted between two and nine times. The CDR3 region is CASSLSRAGSYGYTF. DNA for the CDR3: TGTGCCAGCAGTTTATCCAGGGCAGGTTCCTATGGCTACACCTTC. V and J are TRBV12-3 or TRBV12-4 and TRBJ1-2; TRBD1 might be the D (5 bases). The length of the CDR3 is 15 residues. V dropped 2 bases and J dropped 4 bases, with 14 bases sitting between them.

This sequence joins TRBV6-6 and TRBJ2-7; D is undetermined. The CDR3 extends over 13 amino acids. The V end was cut by 2 bases, the J end by 6 bases, with 11 bases between. Germline loops: CDR1 MNHNY, CDR2 SVGAGI (reference sequence). The CDR3 DNA sequence: TGTGCCAGCAGTTACGGCCAGACCAGCGAGCAGTACGTC. Its translation is CASSYGQTSEQYV.

At least ten counts were recorded for this clonotype. The chain couples TRBV12-3 or TRBV12-4 to TRBJ1-2; no clear D gene. Trimming left V 3 bases short and J 3 bases short, with 14 bases between. CDR3 size: 15 residues. The CDR3 region has the DNA TGTGCCAGCAGTTTTTCGGGAGACGGATACTATGGCTACACCTTC. Its protein is CASSFSGDGYYGYTF.

The chain employs TRBV4-1 and TRBJ2-4, with D possibly being TRBD1 or TRBD2 (7 bases each). This CDR3 comprises 14 residues. V gave up 4 bases and J gave up 8 bases, with 15 bases separating them. Germline-derived CDR1 and CDR2 are MGHRA and YSYEKL. The CDR3 region is CASSPGGAGDIQYF. CDR3 DNA: TGCGCCAGCAGCCCAGGGGGGGCGGGAGACATTCAGTACTTC.

The chain carries TRBV4-1 and TRBJ1-1, with 8 bases fitting TRBD1. This CDR3 comprises 15 residues. The junction had 6 bases not matched to a gene; V was cut back by 0 bases and J by 6 bases. The V gene's germline CDR1 is MGHRA and CDR2 YSYEKL. The DNA of the CDR3 is TGCGCCAGCAGCCAAGAAACAGGGGGGGTGGCTGAAGCTTTCTTT. It encodes CASSQETGGVAEAFF.

The V call is TRBV28, the J call TRBJ2-1, with 7 bases lining up with TRBD1. The germline CDR1 and CDR2 sequences are MDHEN and SYDVKM. The CDR3 is made up of 15 amino acids. The J segment lost 4 bases and the V segment lost 6 bases, leaving 9 bases of the junction unmatched. The CDR3 DNA follows: TGTGCCAGCAGATTAGGGACAGCTAATTACAATGAGCAGTTCTTC. Translated: CASRLGTANYNEQFF. Based on the CDR3 plus reference TRBV28 and TRBJ2-1, the full variable domain is DVKVTQSSRYLVKRTGEKVFLECVQDMDHENMFWYRQDPGLGLRLIYFSYDVKMKEKGDIPEGYSVSREKKERFSLILESASTNQTSMYLCASRLGTANYNEQFFGPGTRLTVL.